This T cell receptor (beta chain) was captured in a study of cytomegalovirus exposure and HLA in healthy donors. Study overall: Falling in the Caucasian-associated ancestry cluster were about 83% of 398 genotyped donors.

As regards this clone: Antigen unknown.

General study findings and limits: Both high specificity and high sensitivity reportedly marked the classifier's diagnosis of cytomegalovirus status. The only immune exposure information that was available was CMV serostatus.

The study ran its PCR with 60 Vbeta and 13 Jbeta primers. The repertoire was sequenced with immunoSEQ multiplex PCR; TCRdb's copy has only in-frame clones and lacks some. The sample has 150,000 to 200,000 clones; roughly 73% are singletons. Among the donors, all were healthy bone marrow donors. Sequencing was done on a sample of PBMCs. This receptor was identified in a male donor in good health and CMV-seronegative.

CDR3 sequence reads: CASSYFGGAQPQHF. CDR3 in DNA: TGTGCCAGCAGTTATTTCGGGGGGGCACAGCCCCAGCATTTT. The chain is built from TRBV6-5 and TRBJ1-5, with D perhaps matching TRBD1 (6 bases). The germline V and J ends were trimmed by 3 bases and 7 bases, with 13 bases remaining between them. The length of the CDR3 is 14 residues. Germline values: CDR1 MNHEY, CDR2 SVGAGI.